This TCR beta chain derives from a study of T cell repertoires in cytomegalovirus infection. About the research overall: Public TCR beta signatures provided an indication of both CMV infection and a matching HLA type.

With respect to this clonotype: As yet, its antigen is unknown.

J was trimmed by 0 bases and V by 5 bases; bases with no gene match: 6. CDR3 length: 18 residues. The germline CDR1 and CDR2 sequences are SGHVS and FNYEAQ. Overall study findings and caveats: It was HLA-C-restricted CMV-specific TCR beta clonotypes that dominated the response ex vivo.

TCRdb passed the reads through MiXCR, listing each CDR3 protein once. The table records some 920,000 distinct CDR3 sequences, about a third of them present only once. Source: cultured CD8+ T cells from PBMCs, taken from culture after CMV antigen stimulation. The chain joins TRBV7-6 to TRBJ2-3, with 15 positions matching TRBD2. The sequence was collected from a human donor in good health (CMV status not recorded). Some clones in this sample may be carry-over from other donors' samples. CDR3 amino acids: CASSKGLAGGPSTDTQYF. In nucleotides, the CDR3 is TGTGCCAGCAGCAAGGGACTAGCGGGGGGCCCTAGCACAGATACGCAGTATTTT.